This TCR beta chain was recorded in a study of identical twins. TCRdb re-called the 5' RACE reads through MiXCR, storing one row per CDR3 protein. The data contain 690,000 or so distinct CDR3 sequences, around 6% of them singletons. Whole-study findings and limits: Twins shared beta out-of-frame sequences in excess, but this excess was weaker. Compared with models, monozygotic twins showed more out-of-frame TCR alpha sharing.

With 4 bases removed from V and 5 bases from J, the gap between germline ends came to 18 bases. Germline-derived CDR1 and CDR2 are SGHTA and FQGTGA. There are 16 residues in the CDR3. There were only healthy Caucasians among the donors. This clonotype occurred a few times. The antigen is unknown. The V and J genes are TRBV7-3 and TRBJ2-1, with a possible D match to TRBD2 (7 bases). This clonotype was obtained from a man in his late teens or twenties in good health. Sequencing was performed on naive T cells sorted from blood. CDR3 region: CASSSKRGDKNNEQFF. The CDR3 DNA sequence: TGTGCCAGCAGCTCGAAACGGGGGGACAAGAACAATGAGCAGTTCTTC.